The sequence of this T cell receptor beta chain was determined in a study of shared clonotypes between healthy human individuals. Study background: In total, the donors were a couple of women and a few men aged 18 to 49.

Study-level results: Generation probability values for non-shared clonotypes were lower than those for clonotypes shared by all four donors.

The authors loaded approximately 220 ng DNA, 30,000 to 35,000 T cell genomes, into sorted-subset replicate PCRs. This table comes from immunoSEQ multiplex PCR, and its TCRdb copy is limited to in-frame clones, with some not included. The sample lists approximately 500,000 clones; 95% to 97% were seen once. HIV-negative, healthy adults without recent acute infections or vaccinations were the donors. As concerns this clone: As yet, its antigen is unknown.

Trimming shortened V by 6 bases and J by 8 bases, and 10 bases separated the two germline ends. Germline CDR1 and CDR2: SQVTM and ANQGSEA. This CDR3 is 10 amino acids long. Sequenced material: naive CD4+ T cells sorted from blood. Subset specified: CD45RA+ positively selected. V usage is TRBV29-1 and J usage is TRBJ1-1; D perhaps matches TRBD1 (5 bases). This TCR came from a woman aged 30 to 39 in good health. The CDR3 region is CSVARGEAFF. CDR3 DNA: TGCAGCGTGGCACGGGGGGAAGCTTTCTTT. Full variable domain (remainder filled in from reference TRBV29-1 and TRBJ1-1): SAVISQKPSRDICQRGTSLTIQCQVDSQVTMMFWYRQQPGQSLTLIATANQGSEATYESGFVIDKFPISRPNLTFSTLTVSNMSPEDSSIYLCSVARGEAFFGQGTRLTVV.